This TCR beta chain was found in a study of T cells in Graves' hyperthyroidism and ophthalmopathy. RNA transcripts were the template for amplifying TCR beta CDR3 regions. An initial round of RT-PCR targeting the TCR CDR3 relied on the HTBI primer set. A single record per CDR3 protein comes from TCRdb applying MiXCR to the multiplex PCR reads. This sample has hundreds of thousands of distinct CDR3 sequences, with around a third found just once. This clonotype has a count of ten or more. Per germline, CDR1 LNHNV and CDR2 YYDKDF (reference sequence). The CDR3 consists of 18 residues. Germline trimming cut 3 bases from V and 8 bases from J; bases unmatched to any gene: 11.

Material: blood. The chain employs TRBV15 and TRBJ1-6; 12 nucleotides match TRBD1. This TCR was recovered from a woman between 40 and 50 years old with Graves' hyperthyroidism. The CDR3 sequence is CATSSRGGQGAIDSPLHF. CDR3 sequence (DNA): TGTGCCACCAGCAGCCGGGGGGGACAGGGGGCGATCGATTCACCCCTCCACTTT.